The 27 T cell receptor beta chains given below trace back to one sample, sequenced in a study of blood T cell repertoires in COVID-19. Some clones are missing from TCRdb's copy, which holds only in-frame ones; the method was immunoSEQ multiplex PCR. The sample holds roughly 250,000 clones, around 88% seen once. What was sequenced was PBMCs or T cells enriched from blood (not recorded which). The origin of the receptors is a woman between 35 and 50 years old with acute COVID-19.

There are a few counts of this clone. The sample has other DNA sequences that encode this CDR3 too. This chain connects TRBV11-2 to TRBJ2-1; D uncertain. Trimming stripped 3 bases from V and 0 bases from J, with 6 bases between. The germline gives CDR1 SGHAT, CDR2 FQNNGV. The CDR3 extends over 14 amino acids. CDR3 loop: CASSFPGSYNEQFF. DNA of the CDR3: TGTGCCAGCAGCTTCCCCGGCTCCTACAATGAGCAGTTCTTC.

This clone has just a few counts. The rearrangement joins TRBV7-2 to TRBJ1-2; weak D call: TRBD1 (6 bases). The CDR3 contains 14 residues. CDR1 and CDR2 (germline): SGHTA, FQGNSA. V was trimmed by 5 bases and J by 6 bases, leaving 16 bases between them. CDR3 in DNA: TGTGCCAGCAGCCTCCAGGGGTTCATAAATGGCTACACCTTC. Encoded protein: CASSLQGFINGYTF.

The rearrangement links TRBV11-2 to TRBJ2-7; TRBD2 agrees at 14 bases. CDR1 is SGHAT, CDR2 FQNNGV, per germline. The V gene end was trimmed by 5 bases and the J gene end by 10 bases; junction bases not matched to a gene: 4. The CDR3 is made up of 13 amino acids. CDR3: CASSPTSGRAQYF. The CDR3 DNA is TGTGCCAGCAGCCCGACTAGCGGGAGGGCCCAGTACTTC.

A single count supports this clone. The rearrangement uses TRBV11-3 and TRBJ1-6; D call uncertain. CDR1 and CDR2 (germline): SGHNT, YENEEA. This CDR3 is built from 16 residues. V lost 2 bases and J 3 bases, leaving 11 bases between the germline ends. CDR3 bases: TGTGCCAGCAGCTTAAGGAGAGACCACTATAATTCACCCCTCCACTTT. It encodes CASSLRRDHYNSPLHF.

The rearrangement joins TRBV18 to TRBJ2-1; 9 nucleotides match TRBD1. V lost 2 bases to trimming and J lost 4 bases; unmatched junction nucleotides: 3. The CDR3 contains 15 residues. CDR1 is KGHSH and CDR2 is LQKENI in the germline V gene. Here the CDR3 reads CASSPRTGEYNEQFF. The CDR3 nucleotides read TGTGCCAGCTCACCAAGGACAGGGGAGTACAATGAGCAGTTCTTC.

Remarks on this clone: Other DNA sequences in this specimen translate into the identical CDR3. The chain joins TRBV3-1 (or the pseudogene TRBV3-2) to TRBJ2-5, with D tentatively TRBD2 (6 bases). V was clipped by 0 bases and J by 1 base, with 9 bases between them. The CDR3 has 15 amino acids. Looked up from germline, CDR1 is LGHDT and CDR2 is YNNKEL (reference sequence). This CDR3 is CASSQDLGGQETQYF. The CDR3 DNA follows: TGTGCCAGCAGCCAAGATCTGGGGGGCCAAGAGACCCAGTACTTC.

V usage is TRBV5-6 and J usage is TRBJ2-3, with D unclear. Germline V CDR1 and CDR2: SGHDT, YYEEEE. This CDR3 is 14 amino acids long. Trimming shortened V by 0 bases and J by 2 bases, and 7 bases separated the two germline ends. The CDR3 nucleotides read TGTGCCAGCAGCTTGGTTCAAGCCACAGATACGCAGTATTTT. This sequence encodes CASSLVQATDTQYF.

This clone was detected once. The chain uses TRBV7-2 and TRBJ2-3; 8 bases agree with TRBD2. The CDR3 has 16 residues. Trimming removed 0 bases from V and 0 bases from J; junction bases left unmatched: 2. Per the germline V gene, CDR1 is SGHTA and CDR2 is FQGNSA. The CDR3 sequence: CASSLAGGRSTDTQYF. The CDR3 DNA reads TGTGCCAGCAGCTTAGCGGGCGGGAGGAGCACAGATACGCAGTATTTT. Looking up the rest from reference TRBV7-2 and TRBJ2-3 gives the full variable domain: GAGVSQSPSNKVTEKGKDVELRCDPISGHTALYWYRQSLGQGLEFLIYFQGNSAPDKSGLPSDRFSAERTGGSVSTLTIQRTQQEDSAVYLCASSLAGGRSTDTQYFGPGTRLTVL.

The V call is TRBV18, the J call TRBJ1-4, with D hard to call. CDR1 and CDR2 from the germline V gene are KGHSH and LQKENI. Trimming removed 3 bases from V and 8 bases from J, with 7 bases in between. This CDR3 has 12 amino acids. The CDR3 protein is CASSPEREKLFF. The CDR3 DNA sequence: TGTGCCAGCTCACCGGAGCGAGAAAAACTGTTTTTT.

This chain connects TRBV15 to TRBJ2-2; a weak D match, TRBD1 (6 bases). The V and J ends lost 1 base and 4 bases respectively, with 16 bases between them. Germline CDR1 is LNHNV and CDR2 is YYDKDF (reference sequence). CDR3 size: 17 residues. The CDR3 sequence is CATSRAGVGIATGELFF. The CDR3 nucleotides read TGTGCCACCAGCAGAGCAGGGGTAGGGATCGCCACCGGGGAGCTGTTTTTT. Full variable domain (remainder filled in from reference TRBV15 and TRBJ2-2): DAMVIQNPRYQVTQFGKPVTLSCSQTLNHNVMYWYQQKSSQAPKLLFHYYDKDFNNEADTPDNFQSRRPNTSFCFLDIRSPGLGDTAMYLCATSRAGVGIATGELFFGEGSRLTVL.

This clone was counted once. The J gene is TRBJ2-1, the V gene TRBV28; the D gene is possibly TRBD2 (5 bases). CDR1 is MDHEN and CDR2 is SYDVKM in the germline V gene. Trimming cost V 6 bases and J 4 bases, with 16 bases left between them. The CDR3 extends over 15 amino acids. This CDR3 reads CASSARKRSYNEQFF. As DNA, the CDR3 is TGTGCCAGCAGCGCCCGGAAGCGGTCGTACAATGAGCAGTTCTTC.

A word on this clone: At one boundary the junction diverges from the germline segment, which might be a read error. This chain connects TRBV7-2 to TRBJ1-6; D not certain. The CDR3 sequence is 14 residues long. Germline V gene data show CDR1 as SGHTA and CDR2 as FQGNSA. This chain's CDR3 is CASSDTEYTSPLHF. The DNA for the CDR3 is TGTGCCAGCAGCGATACGGAGTATACTTCACCCCTCCACTTT.

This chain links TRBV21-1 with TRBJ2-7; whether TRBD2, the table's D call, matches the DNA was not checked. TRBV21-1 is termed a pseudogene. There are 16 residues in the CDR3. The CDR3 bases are TGTGCCAGCAGCCTATCGGGTAGCGGAAATCCCTACGAGCAGTACGTC. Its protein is CASSLSGSGNPYEQYV.

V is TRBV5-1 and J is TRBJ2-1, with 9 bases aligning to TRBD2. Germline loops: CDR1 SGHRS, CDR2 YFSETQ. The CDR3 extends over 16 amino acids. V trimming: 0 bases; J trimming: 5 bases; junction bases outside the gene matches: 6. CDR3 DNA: TGCGCCAGCAGCTTGGATCCGACTAGCGGAAACAATGAGCAGTTCTTC. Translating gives CASSLDPTSGNNEQFF.

The CDR3 nucleotides are TGTGCCAGCAGCTCCCCATTTTCCGACAGGACCGGCCCTGAAGCTTTCTTT. Translated: CASSSPFSDRTGPEAFF. V and J are TRBV11-3 and TRBJ1-1, with TRBD1 as a possible D gene (6 bases). The CDR3 length is 17 residues. Germline values: CDR1 SGHNT, CDR2 YENEEA. The V end lost 4 bases, the J end lost 6 bases, and 24 bases lay between the germline ends. Using reference TRBV11-3 and TRBJ1-1 for the parts outside the CDR3, the full variable domain is EAGVVQSPRYKIIEKKQPVAFWCNPISGHNTLYWYLQNLGQGPELLIRYENEEAVDDSQLPKDRFSAERLKGVDSTLKIQPAELGDSAVYLCASSSPFSDRTGPEAFFGQGTRLTVV.

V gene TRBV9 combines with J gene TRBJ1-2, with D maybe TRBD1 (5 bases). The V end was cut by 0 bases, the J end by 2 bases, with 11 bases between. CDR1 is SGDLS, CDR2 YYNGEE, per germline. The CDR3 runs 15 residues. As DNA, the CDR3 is TGTGCCAGCAGCGTAGATGGGGCGATGAACTATGGCTACACCTTC. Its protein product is CASSVDGAMNYGYTF.

Here the CDR3 reads CASSQFGRGGILLSYEQYV. CDR3 coding DNA: TGCGCCAGCAGTCAATTCGGGCGTGGGGGCATCCTACTCTCCTACGAGCAGTACGTC. This chain links TRBV23-1 with TRBJ2-7, with a possible D match to TRBD1 (6 bases). TRBV23-1 is classed as an ORF, of uncertain function. The CDR3 runs to 19 residues. Trimming took 1 base from V and 0 from J, leaving 22 bases between them.

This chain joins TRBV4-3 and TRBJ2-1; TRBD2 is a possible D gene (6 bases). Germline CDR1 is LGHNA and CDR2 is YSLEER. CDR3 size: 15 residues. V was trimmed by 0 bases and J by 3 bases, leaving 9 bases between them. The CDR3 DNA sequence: TGCGCCAGCAGCCAAGACCGGGGGAGCTACAATGAGCAGTTCTTC. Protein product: CASSQDRGSYNEQFF.

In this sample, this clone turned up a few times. The CDR3 nucleotides read TGTGCCAGCAGTGATTCGACTAGGCCCCAGCATTTT. This sequence encodes CASSDSTRPQHF. V gene TRBV2 combines with J gene TRBJ1-5; no clear D gene. V was clipped by 3 bases and J by 9 bases, with 9 bases between them. Germline lookup yields CDR1 SNHLY and CDR2 FYNNEI. This CDR3 is 12 amino acids long. Filled out from reference TRBV2 and TRBJ1-5, the complete variable domain reads EPEVTQTPSHQVTQMGQEVILRCVPISNHLYFYWYRQILGQKVEFLVSFYNNEISEKSEIFDDQFSVERPDGSNFTLKIRSTKLEDSAMYFCASSDSTRPQHFGDGTRLSIL.

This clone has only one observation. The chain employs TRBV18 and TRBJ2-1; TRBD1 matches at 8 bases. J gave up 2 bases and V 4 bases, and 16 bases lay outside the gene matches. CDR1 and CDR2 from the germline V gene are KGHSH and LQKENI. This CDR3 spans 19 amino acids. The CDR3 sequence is CASSRYQTGEGGTYNEQFF. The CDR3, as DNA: TGTGCCAGCTCACGCTATCAGACAGGGGAAGGGGGTACCTACAATGAGCAGTTCTTC.

The CDR3, as DNA: TGTGCCACCAGTGATTGGGGGGAAGACAATGAGCAGTTCTTC. Protein product: CATSDWGEDNEQFF. The chain recombines TRBV24-1 with TRBJ2-1; TRBD2 might be the D (6 bases). V lost 2 bases, J lost 5 bases, and 9 bases lay in between. Germline CDR1 KGHDR, CDR2 SFDVKD. The CDR3 is 14 residues long.

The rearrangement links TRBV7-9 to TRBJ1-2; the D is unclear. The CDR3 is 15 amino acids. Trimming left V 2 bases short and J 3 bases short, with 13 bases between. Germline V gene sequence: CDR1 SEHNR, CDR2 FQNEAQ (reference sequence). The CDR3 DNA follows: TGTGCCAGCAGCTTATTGACTGAAGAGCACTATGGCTACACCTTC. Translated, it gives CASSLLTEEHYGYTF.

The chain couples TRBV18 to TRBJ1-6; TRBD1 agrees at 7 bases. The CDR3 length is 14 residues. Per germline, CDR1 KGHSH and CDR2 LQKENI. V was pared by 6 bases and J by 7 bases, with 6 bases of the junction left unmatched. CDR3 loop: CASSRTGENSPLHF. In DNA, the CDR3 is TGTGCCAGCTCCCGGACAGGAGAAAATTCACCCCTCCACTTT. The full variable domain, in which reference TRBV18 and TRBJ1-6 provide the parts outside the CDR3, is NAGVMQNPRHLVRRRGQEARLRCSPMKGHSHVYWYRQLPEEGLKFMVYLQKENIIDESGMPKERFSAEFPKEGPSILRIQQVVRGDSAAYFCASSRTGENSPLHFGNGTRLTVT.

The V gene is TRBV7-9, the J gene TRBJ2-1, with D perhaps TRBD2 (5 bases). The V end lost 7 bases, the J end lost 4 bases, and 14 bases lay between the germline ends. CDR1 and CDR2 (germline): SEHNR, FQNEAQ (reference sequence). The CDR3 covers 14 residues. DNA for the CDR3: TGTGCCAGCAAGCGGACTGGGGTGTACAATGAGCAGTTCTTC. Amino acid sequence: CASKRTGVYNEQFF. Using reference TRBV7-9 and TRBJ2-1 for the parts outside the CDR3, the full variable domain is DTGVSQNPRHKITKRGQNVTFRCDPISEHNRLYWYRQTLGQGPEFLTYFQNEAQLEKSRLLSDRFSAERPKGSFSTLEIQRTEQGDSAMYLCASKRTGVYNEQFFGPGTRLTVL.

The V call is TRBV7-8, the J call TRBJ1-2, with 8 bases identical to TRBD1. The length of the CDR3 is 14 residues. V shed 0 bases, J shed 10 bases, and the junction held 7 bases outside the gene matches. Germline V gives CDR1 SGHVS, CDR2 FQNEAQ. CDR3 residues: CASSLALQGAVYTF. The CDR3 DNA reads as TGTGCCAGCAGCTTAGCGTTGCAGGGGGCTGTCTACACCTTC.

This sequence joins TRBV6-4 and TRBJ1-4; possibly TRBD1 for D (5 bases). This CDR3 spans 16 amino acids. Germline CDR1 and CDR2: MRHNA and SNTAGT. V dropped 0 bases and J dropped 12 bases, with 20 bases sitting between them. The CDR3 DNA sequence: TGTGCCAGCAGTGACTCAGGGGCAGAAAGAGGTTGCGAACTGTTTTTT. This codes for CASSDSGAERGCELFF.

As DNA, the CDR3 is TGTGCCAGCAGTTATCGCTTGGGAGCGAACACCGGGGAGCTGTTTTTT. Protein sequence: CASSYRLGANTGELFF. The gene calls are TRBV28 and TRBJ2-2; weak D call: TRBD2 (5 bases). The ends were cut back, 4 bases at V and 0 bases at J, with 12 bases in the middle. This CDR3 has 16 amino acids. Germline V CDR1 and CDR2: MDHEN, SYDVKM.